This T cell receptor (beta chain) was documented in a study of blood T cell repertoires in COVID-19. At the level of the study: Collection of acute and convalescent COVID-19 samples took place in the United States, Italy and Spain. From T cells, B-cell-depleted T cells, or PBMCs came the material, which was cDNA or gDNA.

Per the original data handling: Amplification of reference gene primers provided the estimated nucleated cell counts. Profiling relied on immunoSEQ multiplex PCR, and the TCRdb table lists in-frame clones only, not all of them. That table is the source of V, J and clone size, and D and trimming were worked out from the DNA. The sample contains roughly 110,000 clones, about four fifths of which appear only once. The specimen was peripheral blood. This clonotype was obtained from a woman aged 55-69 years with acute or convalescent COVID-19.

As DNA, the CDR3 is TGTGCCAGCAGTGAGGGGGGTTTCTACGAGCAGTACTTC. This codes for CASSEGGFYEQYF. The J gene is TRBJ2-7, the V gene TRBV6-1, with D tentatively TRBD2 (6 bases). Germline-derived CDR1 and CDR2 are MNHNS and SASEGT. The germline V and J ends were trimmed by 3 bases and 3 bases, with 9 bases remaining between them. The CDR3 extends over 13 amino acids.